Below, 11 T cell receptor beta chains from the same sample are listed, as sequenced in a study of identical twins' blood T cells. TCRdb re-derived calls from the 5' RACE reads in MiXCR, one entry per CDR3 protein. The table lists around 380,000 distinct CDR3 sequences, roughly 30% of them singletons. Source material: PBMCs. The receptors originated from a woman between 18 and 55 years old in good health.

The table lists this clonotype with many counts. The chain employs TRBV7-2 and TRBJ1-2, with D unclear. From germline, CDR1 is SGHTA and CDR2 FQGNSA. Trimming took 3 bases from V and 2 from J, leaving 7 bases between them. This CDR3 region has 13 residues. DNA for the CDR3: TGTGCCAGCAGCTTGTCCCCCAACTATGGCTACACCTTC. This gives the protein CASSLSPNYGYTF.

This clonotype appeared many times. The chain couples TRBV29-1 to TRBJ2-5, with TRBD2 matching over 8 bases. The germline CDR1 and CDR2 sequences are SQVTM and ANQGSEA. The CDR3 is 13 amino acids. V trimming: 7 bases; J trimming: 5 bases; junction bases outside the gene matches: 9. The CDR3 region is CSGGLVMMETQYF. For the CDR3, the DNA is TGCAGCGGGGGACTAGTGATGATGGAGACCCAGTACTTC.

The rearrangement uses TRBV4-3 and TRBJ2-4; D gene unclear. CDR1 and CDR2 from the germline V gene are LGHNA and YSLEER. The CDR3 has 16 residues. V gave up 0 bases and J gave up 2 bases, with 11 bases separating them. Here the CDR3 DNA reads TGCGCCAGCAGCCAAGATTGGGTCCGTTCCAAAAACATTCAGTACTTC. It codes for CASSQDWVRSKNIQYF.

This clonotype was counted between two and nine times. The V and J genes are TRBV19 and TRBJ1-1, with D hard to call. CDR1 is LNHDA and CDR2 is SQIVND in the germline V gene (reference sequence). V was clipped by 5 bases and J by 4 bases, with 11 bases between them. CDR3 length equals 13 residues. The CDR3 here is CASSVRVGTEAFF. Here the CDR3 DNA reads TGTGCCAGTAGTGTTAGGGTAGGCACTGAAGCTTTCTTT.

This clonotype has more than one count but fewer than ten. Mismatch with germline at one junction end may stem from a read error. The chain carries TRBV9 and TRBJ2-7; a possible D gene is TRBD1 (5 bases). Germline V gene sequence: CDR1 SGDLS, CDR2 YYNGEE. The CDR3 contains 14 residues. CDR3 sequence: CASSPQALDNEQCF. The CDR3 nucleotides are TGTGCCAGCAGCCCACAGGCCCTTGACAACGAGCAGTGCTTC.

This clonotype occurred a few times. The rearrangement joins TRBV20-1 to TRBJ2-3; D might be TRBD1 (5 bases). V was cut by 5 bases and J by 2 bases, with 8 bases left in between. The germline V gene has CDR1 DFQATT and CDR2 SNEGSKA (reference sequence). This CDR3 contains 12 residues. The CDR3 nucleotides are TGCAGTGCTGGGGCCCCCACAGATACGCAGTATTTT. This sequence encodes CSAGAPTDTQYF.

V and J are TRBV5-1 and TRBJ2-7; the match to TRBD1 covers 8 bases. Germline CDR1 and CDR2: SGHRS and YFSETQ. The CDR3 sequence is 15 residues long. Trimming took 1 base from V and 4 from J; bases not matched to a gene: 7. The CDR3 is CASSLSTGVGYEQYF. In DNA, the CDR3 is TGCGCCAGCAGCTTGTCGACAGGGGTCGGATACGAGCAGTACTTC.

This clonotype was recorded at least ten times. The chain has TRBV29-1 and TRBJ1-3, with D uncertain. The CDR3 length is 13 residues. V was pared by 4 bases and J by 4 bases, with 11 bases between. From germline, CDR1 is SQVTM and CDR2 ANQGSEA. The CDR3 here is CSVALRVGNTIYF. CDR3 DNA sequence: TGCAGCGTTGCCCTAAGGGTAGGAAACACCATATATTTT.

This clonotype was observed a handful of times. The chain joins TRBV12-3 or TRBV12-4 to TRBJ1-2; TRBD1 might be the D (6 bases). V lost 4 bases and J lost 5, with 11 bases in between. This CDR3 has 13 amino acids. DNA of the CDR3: TGTGCCAGCAGTTCCGGGACAAGATATGGCTACACCTTC. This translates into CASSSGTRYGYTF.

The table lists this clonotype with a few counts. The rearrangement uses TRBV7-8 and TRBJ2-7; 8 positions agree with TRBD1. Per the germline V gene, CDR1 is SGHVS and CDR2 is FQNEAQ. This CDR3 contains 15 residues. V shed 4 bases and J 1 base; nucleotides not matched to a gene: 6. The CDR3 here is CASSSGQGPSYEQYF. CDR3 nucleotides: TGTGCCAGCAGCTCCGGACAGGGTCCGTCCTACGAGCAGTACTTC.

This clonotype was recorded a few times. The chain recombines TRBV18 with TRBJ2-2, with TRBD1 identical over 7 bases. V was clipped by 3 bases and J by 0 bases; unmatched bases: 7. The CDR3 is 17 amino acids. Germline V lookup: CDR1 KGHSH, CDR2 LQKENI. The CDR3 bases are TGTGCCAGCTCACCGGATCAGACAGGGCCGAACACCGGGGAGCTGTTTTTT. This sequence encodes CASSPDQTGPNTGELFF.